The 27 T cell receptor beta chains presented below share a single source sample, sequenced in a study of identical twins. TCRdb re-analysed the 5' RACE reads in MiXCR, keeping a single row per CDR3 protein. There are some 600,000 distinct CDR3 sequences in the sample; 7.1% occur only once, and roughly 1.6% lies in the top ten. These data were likewise used in another study, on yellow fever vaccine responses in identical twins.

The sequencing sample was made of PBMCs. All receptors come from a woman under 30 in good health.

This clonotype was picked up many times. The chain links TRBV10-3 to TRBJ2-7; a weak D match, TRBD2 (6 bases). Germline CDR1 reads ENHRY; CDR2 reads SYGVKD. The CDR3 has 13 amino acids. V lost 6 bases, J lost 3 bases, and 12 bases lay in between. CDR3 amino acids: CAIRGGGDYEQYV. The CDR3 region has the DNA TGTGCCATCAGAGGAGGAGGGGACTACGAGCAGTACGTC.

The J gene is TRBJ1-2, the V gene TRBV7-8; D is perhaps TRBD1 (5 bases). Trimming cost V 3 bases and J 4 bases, with 12 bases left between them. CDR1 and CDR2 (germline): SGHVS, FQNEAQ. The CDR3 has 14 amino acids. In DNA, the CDR3 is TGTGCCAGCAGCTTTAGGGACGGGAGCTATGGCTACACCTTC. Protein product: CASSFRDGSYGYTF. The full variable domain, in which reference TRBV7-8 and TRBJ1-2 provide the parts outside the CDR3, is GAGVSQSPRYKVAKRGQDVALRCDPISGHVSLFWYQQALGQGPEFLTYFQNEAQLDKSGLPSDRFFAERPEGSVSTLKIQRTQQEDSAVYLCASSFRDGSYGYTFGSGTRLTVV.

This clonotype has at least ten counts. The V and J genes are TRBV3-1 and TRBJ2-2, with 9 nucleotides matching TRBD2. V shed 2 bases and J 6 bases; nucleotides not matched to a gene: 4. The CDR3 is 15 amino acids. Germline V gene lookup returns CDR1 LGHDT and CDR2 YNNKEL (reference sequence). The CDR3 loop is CASSQLAGRPGELFF. CDR3 bases: TGTGCCAGCAGCCAACTAGCGGGAAGGCCCGGGGAGCTGTTTTTT.

This clonotype was seen more than once but under ten times. The J gene is TRBJ1-2, the V gene TRBV4-1; 10 bases are a match to TRBD1. The ends lost 2 bases at V and 4 bases at J; junction bases unmatched: 7. Germline-derived CDR1 and CDR2 are MGHRA and YSYEKL. This CDR3 is 16 amino acids long. CDR3 sequence: CASSQTSTGGVYGYTF. For the CDR3, the DNA is TGCGCCAGCAGCCAAACCTCGACAGGGGGCGTCTATGGCTACACCTTC.

This clonotype has a handful of counts. J is TRBJ2-1 and V is TRBV12-3 or TRBV12-4; the match to TRBD1 covers 7 bases. The V segment lost 2 bases and the J segment 0 bases; nucleotides outside the gene matches: 7. The CDR3 consists of 17 residues. The CDR3 sequence is CASSLYYRGDSYNEQFF. In nucleotides, the CDR3 is TGTGCCAGCAGTTTATACTACAGGGGCGACTCCTACAATGAGCAGTTCTTC.

This clonotype has ten or more counts. V usage is TRBV14 and J usage is TRBJ2-2; 8 bases align to TRBD1. Germline assignment: CDR1 SGHDN and CDR2 FVKESK. This CDR3 spans 16 amino acids. Trimming removed 2 bases from V and 1 base from J; junction bases left unmatched: 3. CDR3: CASSQPGQGNTGELFF. CDR3 DNA: TGTGCCAGCAGCCAACCTGGACAGGGGAACACCGGGGAGCTGTTTTTT.

This clonotype was observed a handful of times. The chain joins TRBV12-3 or TRBV12-4 to TRBJ2-5; a possible D gene is TRBD2 (5 bases). Trimming left V 6 bases short and J 5 bases short, with 13 bases between. CDR3 size: 13 residues. CDR3: CASRGGPGETQYF. In nucleotides, the CDR3 is TGTGCCAGCAGGGGCGGGCCTGGGGAGACCCAGTACTTC.

This clonotype was seen more than once but under ten times. The V and J genes are TRBV24-1 and TRBJ2-1; weak D call: TRBD1 (5 bases). V shed 3 bases and J shed 4 bases, with 12 bases lying between them. The CDR3 loop spans 15 amino acids. Germline V CDR1 and CDR2: KGHDR, SFDVKD. CDR3 sequence reads: CATSDPGRDYNEQFF. DNA for the CDR3: TGTGCCACCAGTGATCCTGGCAGGGATTACAATGAGCAGTTCTTC.

This clonotype was observed many times. This chain uses TRBV2 with TRBJ2-1, with 10 positions matching TRBD2. V was pared by 6 bases and J by 2 bases, with 4 bases of the junction left unmatched. The CDR3 loop spans 15 amino acids. CDR1 is SNHLY and CDR2 is FYNNEI in the germline V gene. CDR3 sequence: CASRRGTSAYNEQFF. The CDR3, as DNA: TGTGCCAGCAGGCGGGGGACTAGCGCCTACAATGAGCAGTTCTTC.

This clonotype was picked up many times. This chain joins TRBV15 and TRBJ1-2; D uncertain. This CDR3 is built from 15 residues. CDR1 and CDR2 (germline): LNHNV, YYDKDF (reference sequence). V gave up 0 bases and J gave up 5 bases, with 13 bases separating them. CDR3 sequence (DNA): TGTGCCACCAGCAGAGATCGAAGCAGTGGTTATGGCTACACCTTC. This codes for CATSRDRSSGYGYTF.

The gene calls are TRBV6-5 and TRBJ2-5; 13 positions match TRBD2. This CDR3 is built from 19 residues. Germline V lookup: CDR1 MNHEY, CDR2 SVGAGI. J lost 4 bases, V lost 4 bases, and 15 bases had no gene match. The CDR3, as DNA: TGTGCCAGCAGTTTACTACTAGCGGGAGGGTGGGGTCGGCGAGAGACCCAGTACTTC. It is translated as CASSLLLAGGWGRRETQYF.

The table lists this clonotype with a few counts. The chain recombines TRBV5-1 with TRBJ1-1; D is possibly TRBD1 (5 bases). The V gene lost 5 bases and the J gene lost 0 bases, with 11 bases spanning the gap. Looked up from germline, CDR1 is SGHRS and CDR2 is YFSETQ. CDR3 size: 14 residues. CDR3 in amino acids: CASRAGTMNTEAFF. In DNA form, the CDR3 reads TGCGCCAGCAGGGCCGGGACTATGAACACTGAAGCTTTCTTT.

This clonotype was counted between two and nine times. The gene calls are TRBV20-1 and TRBJ2-5; D ambiguous. Trimming took 3 bases from V and 4 from J, leaving 15 bases between them. In germline, CDR1 is DFQATT, CDR2 SNEGSKA (reference sequence). The CDR3 extends over 14 amino acids. CDR3 in DNA: TGCAGTGCTAGTTTGTCCCCCCCGGGAGAGACCCAGTACTTC. It specifies CSASLSPPGETQYF.

This clonotype was seen a handful of times. This rearrangement joins TRBV12-3 or TRBV12-4 to TRBJ1-5, with D hard to call. Deletions cut 5 bases from V and 7 bases from J, with 15 bases between. The CDR3 consists of 14 residues. CDR3 coding DNA: TGTGCCAGCAGTCTGTCCGGTGGGTACCAGCCCCAGCATTTT. Its translation: CASSLSGGYQPQHF.

This clonotype was picked up many times. V gene TRBV6-5 combines with J gene TRBJ2-7, with TRBD2 matching over 14 bases. Germline CDR1 reads MNHEY; CDR2 reads SVGAGI. J was trimmed by 3 bases and V by 2 bases; bases with no gene match: 0. The CDR3 covers 15 residues. CDR3 loop: CASSYGLAGGYEQYF. The CDR3 nucleotides are TGTGCCAGCAGTTACGGACTAGCGGGAGGCTACGAGCAGTACTTC.

The CDR3 nucleotides are TGCGCCAGCAGCCTAGACTCACCCATGAACACTGAAGCTTTCTTT. Encoded protein: CASSLDSPMNTEAFF. This sequence joins TRBV4-1 and TRBJ1-1; D call uncertain. V dropped 4 bases and J dropped 0 bases, with 12 bases sitting between them. This CDR3 spans 15 amino acids. Germline V gene data show CDR1 as MGHRA and CDR2 as YSYEKL.

The V gene is TRBV20-1, the J gene TRBJ2-3; D gene uncertain. The CDR3 is 14 amino acids. The germline CDR1 and CDR2 sequences are DFQATT and SNEGSKA (reference sequence). V lost 0 bases, J lost 2 bases, and 9 bases lay in between. For the CDR3, the DNA is TGCAGTGCTAGAGATGTCAGCAACACAGATACGCAGTATTTT. Encoded protein: CSARDVSNTDTQYF.

This chain links TRBV4-2 with TRBJ2-1; 11 nucleotides match TRBD2. Germline trimming cut 1 base from V and 6 bases from J; bases unmatched to any gene: 8. Germline CDR1 is LGHNA and CDR2 is YNFKEQ. CDR3 size: 17 residues. The CDR3 nucleotides are TGTGCCAGCAGCCAAGGTGTTCGACTAGCGGGGAGCAATGAGCAGTTCTTC. It encodes CASSQGVRLAGSNEQFF.

The genes are TRBV5-1 and TRBJ2-3, with TRBD1 identical over 7 bases. CDR1 and CDR2 (germline): SGHRS, YFSETQ. The CDR3 length is 14 residues. The V and J ends lost 3 bases and 1 base, in that order; junction bases with no gene match: 2. CDR3 amino acids: CASSWGTGTDTQYF. CDR3 coding DNA: TGCGCCAGCAGCTGGGGGACAGGCACAGATACGCAGTATTTT.

The gene calls are TRBV29-1 and TRBJ2-2, with unresolved D. The CDR3 totals 16 residues. V gave up 0 bases and J gave up 0 bases, with 11 bases separating them. The germline V gene has CDR1 SQVTM and CDR2 ANQGSEA. This CDR3 reads CSVEEVTETNTGELFF. CDR3 DNA sequence: TGCAGCGTTGAAGAAGTCACAGAGACGAACACCGGGGAGCTGTTTTTT.

As concerns this clonotype: This clone may be a read error of a much larger clone one base away. CDR3 sequence (DNA): TGCGCCAGCAGTATTTCCCGGAGAGGGGGATCCTATGGCTACACCTTC. This translates into CASSISRRGGSYGYTF. J is TRBJ1-2 and V is TRBV10-2; a weak D match, TRBD1 (6 bases). The CDR3 is made up of 16 amino acids. V lost 5 bases to trimming and J lost 4 bases, with 20 bases between them. Germline values: CDR1 WSHSY, CDR2 SAAADI.

This clonotype showed up many times. The genes are TRBV7-9 and TRBJ2-7; possible D gene TRBD2, 7 bases. The germline CDR1 and CDR2 sequences are SEHNR and FQNEAQ (reference sequence). The CDR3 is 14 residues long. Trimming left V 1 base short and J 7 bases short, with 14 bases between. The CDR3 DNA sequence: TGTGCCAGCAGCTTAGTTCGGGGGGCGGAAGAGCAGTACTTC. Its protein product is CASSLVRGAEEQYF.

V and J are TRBV20-1 and TRBJ2-1; no clear D gene. V lost 2 bases, J lost 2 bases, and 13 bases lay in between. The CDR3 is 15 residues long. Germline V CDR1 and CDR2: DFQATT, SNEGSKA (reference sequence). In nucleotides, the CDR3 is TGCAGTGCTAGAACCATAGCATCCCCCTACAATGAGCAGTTCTTC. It is translated as CSARTIASPYNEQFF.

This clonotype was found many times. J is TRBJ2-2 and V is TRBV7-8, with a tentative D call TRBD1 (6 bases). CDR1 and CDR2 (germline): SGHVS, FQNEAQ. There are 15 residues in the CDR3. V was pared by 4 bases and J by 4 bases, with 13 bases between. The CDR3 here is CASSSGGASTGELFF. For the CDR3, the DNA is TGTGCCAGCAGCTCTGGGGGCGCGTCCACCGGGGAGCTGTTTTTT.

This clonotype was recorded a few times. This chain joins TRBV7-2 and TRBJ2-1, with 8 positions matching TRBD1. With V trimmed by 5 bases and J by 4 bases, 7 bases remained unmatched. There are 15 residues in the CDR3. Germline loops: CDR1 SGHTA, CDR2 FQGNSA. The CDR3 DNA reads TGTGCCAGCAGCCCAAGGGGACAGGTTTACAATGAGCAGTTCTTC. Translation: CASSPRGQVYNEQFF.

There are many counts of this clonotype. This rearrangement joins TRBV12-3 or TRBV12-4 to TRBJ2-1; 9 bases agree with TRBD1. V shed 4 bases and J 4 bases; nucleotides not matched to a gene: 11. CDR3 length equals 17 residues. The CDR3 sequence is CASSYTSGTGMYNEQFF. In DNA, the CDR3 is TGTGCCAGCAGTTATACCTCCGGGACAGGGATGTACAATGAGCAGTTCTTC.

The rearrangement joins TRBV7-7 to TRBJ2-3; TRBD1 or TRBD2 may be the D gene (5 bases each). Trimming removed 5 bases at V and 0 bases at J, with 15 bases between. CDR1 SSHAT and CDR2 FNYEAQ come from the germline V gene (reference sequence). CDR3 length: 16 residues. Here the CDR3 DNA reads TGTGCCAGCAGCCCCCGGCCGGGACCAAGCACAGATACGCAGTATTTT. It codes for CASSPRPGPSTDTQYF.